This is a list of T cell receptor beta chains from one sample in a study of T cell responses to AZD1222 COVID-19 vaccine. Assay: immunoSEQ multiplex PCR; the TCRdb copy retains only in-frame clones and omits some. The sample holds around 99,000 clones, around nine tenths seen once. The source was peripheral blood, collected 28 days after the second AZD1222 dose. These receptors were collected from an adult who received the AZD1222 COVID-19 vaccine. Both conserved end residues are part of each CDR3. The order of the fields is J gene, V gene, D gene, clone size, CDR3 protein, CDR3 DNA. The D gene is left open where the match is weak. Clone sizes are given selectively: once, few, many, or a class where the clone is expanded.

j_call: TRBJ2-1
v_call: TRBV6-4
d_call: TRBD2
clone_size: few
cdr3_aa: CASSDGTSSNEQFF
cdr3_nt: TGTGCCAGCAGTGACGGGACTAGCTCCAATGAGCAGTTCTTC

j_call: TRBJ1-2
v_call: TRBV4-1
d_call: -
clone_size: -
cdr3_aa: CASSQEGWNYGYTF
cdr3_nt: TGCGCCAGCAGCCAGGAGGGTTGGAACTATGGCTACACCTTC

j_call: TRBJ1-4
v_call: TRBV28
d_call: TRBD1
clone_size: -
cdr3_aa: CASSLGDRGNEKLFF
cdr3_nt: TGTGCCAGCAGTTTAGGGGACAGGGGAAATGAAAAACTGTTTTTT

j_call: TRBJ1-1
v_call: TRBV7-6
d_call: -
clone_size: -
cdr3_aa: CASSFQALRNTEAFF
cdr3_nt: TGTGCCAGCAGCTTCCAGGCGCTTAGGAACACTGAAGCTTTCTTT

j_call: TRBJ1-1
v_call: TRBV13
d_call: -
clone_size: -
cdr3_aa: CASSFRGGTEAFF
cdr3_nt: TGTGCCAGCAGCTTTCGGGGAGGGACAGAAGCTTTCTTT

j_call: TRBJ1-3
v_call: TRBV7-9
d_call: -
clone_size: -
cdr3_aa: CASSLGSSGNTIYF
cdr3_nt: TGTGCCAGCAGCTTAGGAAGCTCTGGAAACACCATATATTTT

j_call: TRBJ2-5
v_call: TRBV28
d_call: -
clone_size: -
cdr3_aa: CASSLRVRQETQYF
cdr3_nt: TGTGCCAGCAGTTTAAGGGTCCGACAAGAGACCCAGTACTTC

j_call: TRBJ1-1
v_call: TRBV5-1
d_call: TRBD1
clone_size: -
cdr3_aa: CASSLAPGGHTEAFF
cdr3_nt: TGCGCCAGCAGCTTGGCTCCAGGGGGCCACACTGAAGCTTTCTTT

j_call: TRBJ1-2
v_call: TRBV6-5
d_call: -
clone_size: -
cdr3_aa: CASRVRGAGYGYTF
cdr3_nt: TGTGCCAGCAGGGTCCGGGGGGCGGGCTATGGCTACACCTTC

j_call: TRBJ1-4
v_call: TRBV7-8
d_call: TRBD1
clone_size: -
cdr3_aa: CASSPGQGRTNEKLFF
cdr3_nt: TGTGCCAGCAGCCCCGGACAGGGGAGGACTAATGAAAAACTGTTTTTT

j_call: TRBJ2-1
v_call: TRBV6-5
d_call: -
clone_size: -
cdr3_aa: CASSRTGTLSQFF
cdr3_nt: TGTGCCAGCAGTCGTACCGGGACTTTATCGCAGTTCTTC

j_call: TRBJ1-1
v_call: TRBV11-1
d_call: -
clone_size: -
cdr3_aa: CASSPGGVPEAFF
cdr3_nt: TGTGCCAGCAGCCCCGGAGGAGTCCCTGAAGCTTTCTTT

j_call: TRBJ1-1
v_call: TRBV30
d_call: TRBD1
clone_size: -
cdr3_aa: CAWSRGTGEAEAFF
cdr3_nt: TGTGCCTGGAGCCGGGGGACAGGGGAGGCTGAAGCTTTCTTT

j_call: TRBJ1-1
v_call: TRBV10-3
d_call: -
clone_size: once
cdr3_aa: CAISESGVLEAGEAFF
cdr3_nt: TGTGCCATCAGTGAGTCGGGAGTCTTGGAGGCGGGTGAAGCTTTCTTT

j_call: TRBJ2-2
v_call: TRBV6-5
d_call: TRBD1
clone_size: -
cdr3_aa: CASSAGQVNTGELFF
cdr3_nt: TGTGCCAGCAGCGCAGGACAGGTGAACACCGGGGAGCTGTTTTTT

j_call: TRBJ2-7
v_call: TRBV7-9
d_call: TRBD2
clone_size: -
cdr3_aa: CASSPRMLAGGRFSYEQYF
cdr3_nt: TGTGCCAGCAGCCCGAGGATGTTAGCGGGGGGCCGGTTCTCCTACGAGCAGTACTTC

j_call: TRBJ2-2
v_call: TRBV27
d_call: -
clone_size: -
cdr3_aa: CASSFYLGSGELFF
cdr3_nt: TGTGCCAGCAGTTTCTATTTGGGTTCCGGGGAGCTGTTTTTT

j_call: TRBJ1-2
v_call: TRBV27
d_call: TRBD1
clone_size: -
cdr3_aa: CASSLTGGDGYTF
cdr3_nt: TGTGCCAGCAGTTTAACAGGGGGGGATGGCTACACCTTC

j_call: TRBJ1-1
v_call: TRBV14
d_call: -
clone_size: -
cdr3_aa: CASTGMNTEAFF
cdr3_nt: TGTGCCAGCACAGGGATGAACACTGAAGCTTTCTTT

j_call: TRBJ2-1
v_call: TRBV15
d_call: -
clone_size: -
cdr3_aa: CATSPGGGVYNEQFF
cdr3_nt: TGTGCCACCTCCCCCGGCGGAGGAGTTTACAATGAGCAGTTCTTC

j_call: TRBJ1-1
v_call: TRBV7-2
d_call: -
clone_size: -
cdr3_aa: CASSHSDPPRGRNTEAFF
cdr3_nt: TGTGCCAGCAGTCACTCTGACCCCCCACGGGGGAGGAACACTGAAGCTTTCTTT

j_call: TRBJ2-7
v_call: TRBV7-2
d_call: -
clone_size: -
cdr3_aa: CASSRTVSYEQYF
cdr3_nt: TGTGCCAGCAGCCGGACGGTCTCCTACGAGCAGTACTTC

j_call: TRBJ2-7
v_call: TRBV5-1
d_call: TRBD1
clone_size: few
cdr3_aa: CASSSGTGDSYEQYF
cdr3_nt: TGCGCCAGCAGCTCCGGGACAGGAGATTCCTACGAGCAGTACTTC

j_call: TRBJ1-6
v_call: TRBV3-1/TRBV3-2
d_call: -
clone_size: -
cdr3_aa: CASSQGGIHNSPLHF
cdr3_nt: TGTGCCAGCAGCCAAGGGGGCATCCATAATTCACCCCTCCACTTT

j_call: TRBJ2-5
v_call: TRBV28
d_call: TRBD2
clone_size: -
cdr3_aa: CASSPLGLAGQETQYF
cdr3_nt: TGTGCCAGCAGTCCGCTGGGACTAGCGGGGCAAGAGACCCAGTACTTC

j_call: TRBJ2-4
v_call: TRBV6-1
d_call: -
clone_size: -
cdr3_aa: CASSARRGTLAKNIQYF
cdr3_nt: TGTGCCAGCAGTGCGCGTAGGGGGACCCTAGCCAAAAACATTCAGTACTTC

j_call: TRBJ2-5
v_call: TRBV12-3/TRBV12-4
d_call: TRBD2
clone_size: -
cdr3_aa: CASGGLAETQYF
cdr3_nt: TGTGCCAGCGGGGGACTAGCGGAGACCCAGTACTTC

j_call: TRBJ1-6
v_call: TRBV9
d_call: -
clone_size: -
cdr3_aa: CASSDGGMSSPLHF
cdr3_nt: TGTGCCAGCAGCGACGGGGGAATGAGTTCACCCCTCCACTTT

j_call: TRBJ2-7
v_call: TRBV5-6
d_call: -
clone_size: -
cdr3_aa: CASSLVGGLGEQYF
cdr3_nt: TGTGCCAGCAGCTTGGTGGGGGGCCTTGGGGAGCAGTACTTC

j_call: TRBJ1-1
v_call: TRBV29-1
d_call: -
clone_size: -
cdr3_aa: CSVNRVNTEAFF
cdr3_nt: TGCAGCGTAAACAGGGTGAACACTGAAGCTTTCTTT

j_call: TRBJ2-5
v_call: TRBV12-3/TRBV12-4
d_call: -
clone_size: -
cdr3_aa: CASSFRLQETQYF
cdr3_nt: TGTGCCAGCAGTTTCAGGCTACAAGAGACCCAGTACTTC

j_call: TRBJ2-7
v_call: TRBV6-9
d_call: TRBD1
clone_size: -
cdr3_aa: CASSYTEGHGTVVLRSSYEQYF
cdr3_nt: TGTGCCAGCAGTTATACAGAAGGACATGGGACAGTAGTCCTTCGGAGCTCCTACGAGCAGTACTTC

j_call: TRBJ2-3
v_call: TRBV4-1
d_call: TRBD2
clone_size: once
cdr3_aa: CASSQVGLAGVTDTQYF
cdr3_nt: TGCGCCAGCAGCCAAGTGGGACTAGCGGGGGTCACAGATACGCAGTATTTT

j_call: TRBJ2-2
v_call: TRBV19
d_call: -
clone_size: -
cdr3_aa: CASMSSRILVTGELFF
cdr3_nt: TGTGCCAGTATGAGTTCTCGGATCTTGGTCACCGGGGAGCTGTTTTTT

j_call: TRBJ2-3
v_call: TRBV30
d_call: -
clone_size: few
cdr3_aa: CAWSVPAGRSTDTQYF
cdr3_nt: TGTGCCTGGAGTGTACCGGCAGGGAGGTCCACAGATACGCAGTATTTT

j_call: TRBJ2-7
v_call: TRBV5-4
d_call: TRBD1
clone_size: -
cdr3_aa: CASSLGLLADRGTYEQYF
cdr3_nt: TGTGCCAGCAGCTTGGGACTCCTAGCGGACAGGGGGACTTACGAGCAGTACTTC

j_call: TRBJ2-3
v_call: TRBV27
d_call: -
clone_size: -
cdr3_aa: CASAPRPSTDTQYF
cdr3_nt: TGTGCCAGCGCCCCAAGACCGAGCACAGATACGCAGTATTTT

j_call: TRBJ2-5
v_call: TRBV29-1
d_call: TRBD1
clone_size: -
cdr3_aa: CSVDRDSYSETQYF
cdr3_nt: TGCAGCGTTGACCGGGACAGCTATTCCGAGACCCAGTACTTC

j_call: TRBJ2-1
v_call: TRBV28
d_call: TRBD1
clone_size: -
cdr3_aa: CASKMQGAGEQFF
cdr3_nt: TGTGCCAGCAAAATGCAGGGGGCTGGTGAGCAGTTCTTC

j_call: TRBJ1-6
v_call: TRBV5-4
d_call: -
clone_size: once
cdr3_aa: CASSLRPADNSPLHF
cdr3_nt: TGTGCCAGCAGCTTGAGGCCAGCTGATAATTCACCCCTCCACTTT

j_call: TRBJ1-1
v_call: TRBV28
d_call: TRBD1
clone_size: -
cdr3_aa: CASSLTGVLNTEAFF
cdr3_nt: TGTGCCAGCAGTCTCACAGGGGTACTGAACACTGAAGCTTTCTTT

j_call: TRBJ1-1
v_call: TRBV6-5
d_call: -
clone_size: -
cdr3_aa: CATNPMGLNTEAFF
cdr3_nt: TGTGCCACTAATCCCATGGGCTTGAACACTGAAGCTTTCTTT

j_call: TRBJ2-1
v_call: TRBV6-5
d_call: -
clone_size: -
cdr3_aa: CASSYKWGVVNEQFF
cdr3_nt: TGTGCCAGCAGTTACAAGTGGGGAGTTGTCAATGAGCAGTTCTTC

j_call: TRBJ2-1
v_call: TRBV2
d_call: TRBD2
clone_size: -
cdr3_aa: CASRPSPAGGHNEQFF
cdr3_nt: TGTGCCAGCAGACCCTCTCCAGCGGGGGGCCACAATGAGCAGTTCTTC

j_call: TRBJ1-5
v_call: TRBV6-4
d_call: TRBD1
clone_size: -
cdr3_aa: CASSDSSREQGCNQPQHF
cdr3_nt: TGTGCCAGCAGTGACTCGAGTCGGGAACAGGGGTGCAATCAGCCCCAGCATTTT

j_call: TRBJ2-1
v_call: TRBV19
d_call: -
clone_size: -
cdr3_aa: CASSILSPSYNEQFF
cdr3_nt: TGTGCCAGTAGTATCTTGAGTCCTTCCTACAATGAGCAGTTCTTC

j_call: TRBJ2-1
v_call: TRBV6-5
d_call: TRBD1
clone_size: -
cdr3_aa: CASTGQVHNEQFF
cdr3_nt: TGTGCCAGCACGGGACAGGTTCACAATGAGCAGTTCTTC

j_call: TRBJ2-7
v_call: TRBV30
d_call: -
clone_size: -
cdr3_aa: CAWSWDKRLEQYF
cdr3_nt: TGTGCCTGGAGCTGGGACAAGAGGCTCGAGCAGTACTTC

j_call: TRBJ1-1
v_call: TRBV15
d_call: -
clone_size: -
cdr3_aa: CATSRGGGGQNTEAFF
cdr3_nt: TGTGCCACCAGCAGAGGGGGAGGAGGTCAGAACACTGAAGCTTTCTTT

j_call: TRBJ2-3
v_call: TRBV28
d_call: TRBD2
clone_size: -
cdr3_aa: CASSSQLAGDTDTQYF
cdr3_nt: TGTGCCAGCAGTTCGCAGCTAGCGGGGGACACAGATACGCAGTATTTT

j_call: TRBJ1-5
v_call: TRBV6-2/TRBV6-3
d_call: TRBD1
clone_size: -
cdr3_aa: CASSYGQDYQPQHF
cdr3_nt: TGTGCCAGCAGTTACGGACAGGACTATCAGCCCCAGCATTTT

j_call: TRBJ2-7
v_call: TRBV5-1
d_call: TRBD2
clone_size: -
cdr3_aa: CASSSRTSGYEQYF
cdr3_nt: TGCGCCAGCAGCTCAAGGACTAGCGGCTACGAGCAGTACTTC